This TCR beta chain was recorded in a study of cytomegalovirus exposure and HLA in healthy donors. The PCR made use of 60 Vbeta and 13 Jbeta primers. Profiling relied on immunoSEQ multiplex PCR, and the TCRdb table lists in-frame clones only, not all of them. Found here are about 150,000 clones, 65% to 80% of them singletons; the top ten hold 2.8%. Of note for this clone: Antigen unknown.

Findings of the study overall: About 87% or about 30% of the time was how often most TCR beta V segments were productive, according to an earlier analysis. CMV serostatus was the only immune exposure information that was available.

Every donor was a healthy person donating bone marrow. Sequencing was done on a sample of PBMCs. The sequence was obtained from a man aged 18 to 29 in good health and CMV-seronegative.

DNA for the CDR3: TGCGCCAGCAGCCAAATGGGACAGGGGAGGAACACTGAAGCTTTCTTT. It yields the protein CASSQMGQGRNTEAFF. V gene TRBV4-3 combines with J gene TRBJ1-1; 10 nucleotides match TRBD1. The J segment lost 1 base and the V segment lost 2 bases, leaving 4 bases of the junction unmatched. Germline values: CDR1 LGHNA, CDR2 YSLEER. The CDR3 has 16 amino acids.